This TCR beta chain was profiled in a study of blood T cell repertoires in COVID-19. Study-level background: T cells, B-cell-depleted T cells, or PBMCs supplied cDNA or gDNA.

Participants, about 18 to 95 years old, spanned some 23 US areas. Recovery among Cohort 3 donors was established by two negative PCRs, clearance, or symptom resolution. The table lists this clone with a count of one. The repertoire was sequenced with immunoSEQ multiplex PCR; TCRdb's copy has only in-frame clones and lacks some. The table includes approximately 200,000 clones, 85% detected once. Germline CDR1 is SNHLY and CDR2 is FYNNEI. The CDR3 has 13 amino acids. Losses at the gene ends were 8 bases for V and 9 bases for J; bases not matched to a gene: 7. The sequencing input was PBMCs or T cells enriched from blood (not recorded which). This clonotype originated in a man aged 40-50 years who had recovered from COVID-19. This chain links TRBV2 with TRBJ2-1, with 10 bases lining up with TRBD2. The CDR3 spells CASVSGRASEQFF. As DNA, the CDR3 is TGTGCCAGCGTGAGCGGGAGGGCCTCTGAGCAGTTCTTC.